This TCR beta chain was documented in a study of blood T cell repertoires in COVID-19. Trimming took 1 base from V and 4 from J, leaving 11 bases between them. The CDR3 has 14 amino acids. Germline V gene data show CDR1 as SQVTM and CDR2 as ANQGSEA. The protocol was immunoSEQ multiplex PCR, while the TCRdb copy is restricted to in-frame clones and leaves out a portion. Here the sample spans approximately 240,000 clones, roughly 82% being singletons. Sequencing was done on a sample of peripheral blood. V gene TRBV29-1 combines with J gene TRBJ1-3; unclear D gene. The source is a woman older than 75 with active or convalescent COVID-19. Written as DNA, the CDR3 is TGCAGCGTTGAAGCCGGAGGGATCGGAAACACCATATATTTT. Its protein product is CSVEAGGIGNTIYF.